This T cell receptor beta chain was sequenced in a study of beta chain features in type 1 diabetes. Study details: Regarding age, gender and cell yields, patients proved similar to healthy donors.

Remarks on this clone: Its specificity is not known.

As every portion of the isolated RNA was reverse transcribed, the sequencing read expressed TCRB transcripts. Clones were sequenced by immunoSEQ multiplex PCR, and TCRdb holds only the in-frame ones, with some missing. Here the sample spans some 270,000 clones, 14% being singletons. General study results and limits: For Type 1 diabetes patients, all four CD4+ subsets carried TCRB CDR3s that were moderately but significantly shorter.

This CDR3 has 16 amino acids. The V and J ends lost 3 bases and 0 bases, in that order; junction bases with no gene match: 5. Germline CDR1 and CDR2: LNHDA and SQIVND (reference sequence). Populations isolated by sorting all had purity greater than 95%. Input material: naive CD4+ T cells from blood. The clonotype originates from a woman in her 40s in good health. The chain couples TRBV19 to TRBJ1-5, with 7 bases fitting TRBD1. The CDR3 sequence: CASSIHGTDSNQPQHF. The CDR3 DNA reads as TGTGCCAGTAGTATTCACGGGACAGATAGCAATCAGCCCCAGCATTTT.